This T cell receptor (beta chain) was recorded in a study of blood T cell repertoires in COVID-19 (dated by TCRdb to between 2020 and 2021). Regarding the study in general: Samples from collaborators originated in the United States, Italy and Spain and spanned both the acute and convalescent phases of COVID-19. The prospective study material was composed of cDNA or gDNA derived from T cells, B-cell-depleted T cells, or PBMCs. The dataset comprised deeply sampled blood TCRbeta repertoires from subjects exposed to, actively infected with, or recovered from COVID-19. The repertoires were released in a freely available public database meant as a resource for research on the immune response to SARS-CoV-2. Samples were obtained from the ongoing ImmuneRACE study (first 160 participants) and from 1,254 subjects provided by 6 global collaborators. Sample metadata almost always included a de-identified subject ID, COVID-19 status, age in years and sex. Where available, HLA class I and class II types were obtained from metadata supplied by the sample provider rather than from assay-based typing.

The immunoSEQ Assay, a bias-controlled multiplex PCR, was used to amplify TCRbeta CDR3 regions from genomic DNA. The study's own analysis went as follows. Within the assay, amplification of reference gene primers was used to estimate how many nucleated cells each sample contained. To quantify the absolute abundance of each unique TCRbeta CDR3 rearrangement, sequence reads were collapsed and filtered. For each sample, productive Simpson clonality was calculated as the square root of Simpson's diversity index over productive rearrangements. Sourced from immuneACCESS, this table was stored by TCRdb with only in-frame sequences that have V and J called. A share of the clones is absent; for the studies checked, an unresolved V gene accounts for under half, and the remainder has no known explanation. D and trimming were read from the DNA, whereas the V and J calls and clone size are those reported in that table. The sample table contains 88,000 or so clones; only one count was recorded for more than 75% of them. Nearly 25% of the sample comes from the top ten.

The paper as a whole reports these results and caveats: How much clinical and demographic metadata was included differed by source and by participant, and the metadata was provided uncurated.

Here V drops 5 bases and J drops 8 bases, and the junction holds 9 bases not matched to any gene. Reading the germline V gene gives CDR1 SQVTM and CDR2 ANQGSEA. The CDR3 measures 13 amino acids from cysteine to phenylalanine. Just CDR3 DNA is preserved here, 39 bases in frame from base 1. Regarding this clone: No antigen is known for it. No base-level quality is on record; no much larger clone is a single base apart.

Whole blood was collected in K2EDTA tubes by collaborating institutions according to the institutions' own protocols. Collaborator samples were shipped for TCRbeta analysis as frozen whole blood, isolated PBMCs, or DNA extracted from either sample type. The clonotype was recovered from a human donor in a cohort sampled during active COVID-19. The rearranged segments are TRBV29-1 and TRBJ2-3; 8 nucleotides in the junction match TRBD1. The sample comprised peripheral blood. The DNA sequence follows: TGCAGCGTTTTTGGCGGCGACAGGGGTACGCAGTATTTT. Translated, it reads CSVFGGDRGTQYF.